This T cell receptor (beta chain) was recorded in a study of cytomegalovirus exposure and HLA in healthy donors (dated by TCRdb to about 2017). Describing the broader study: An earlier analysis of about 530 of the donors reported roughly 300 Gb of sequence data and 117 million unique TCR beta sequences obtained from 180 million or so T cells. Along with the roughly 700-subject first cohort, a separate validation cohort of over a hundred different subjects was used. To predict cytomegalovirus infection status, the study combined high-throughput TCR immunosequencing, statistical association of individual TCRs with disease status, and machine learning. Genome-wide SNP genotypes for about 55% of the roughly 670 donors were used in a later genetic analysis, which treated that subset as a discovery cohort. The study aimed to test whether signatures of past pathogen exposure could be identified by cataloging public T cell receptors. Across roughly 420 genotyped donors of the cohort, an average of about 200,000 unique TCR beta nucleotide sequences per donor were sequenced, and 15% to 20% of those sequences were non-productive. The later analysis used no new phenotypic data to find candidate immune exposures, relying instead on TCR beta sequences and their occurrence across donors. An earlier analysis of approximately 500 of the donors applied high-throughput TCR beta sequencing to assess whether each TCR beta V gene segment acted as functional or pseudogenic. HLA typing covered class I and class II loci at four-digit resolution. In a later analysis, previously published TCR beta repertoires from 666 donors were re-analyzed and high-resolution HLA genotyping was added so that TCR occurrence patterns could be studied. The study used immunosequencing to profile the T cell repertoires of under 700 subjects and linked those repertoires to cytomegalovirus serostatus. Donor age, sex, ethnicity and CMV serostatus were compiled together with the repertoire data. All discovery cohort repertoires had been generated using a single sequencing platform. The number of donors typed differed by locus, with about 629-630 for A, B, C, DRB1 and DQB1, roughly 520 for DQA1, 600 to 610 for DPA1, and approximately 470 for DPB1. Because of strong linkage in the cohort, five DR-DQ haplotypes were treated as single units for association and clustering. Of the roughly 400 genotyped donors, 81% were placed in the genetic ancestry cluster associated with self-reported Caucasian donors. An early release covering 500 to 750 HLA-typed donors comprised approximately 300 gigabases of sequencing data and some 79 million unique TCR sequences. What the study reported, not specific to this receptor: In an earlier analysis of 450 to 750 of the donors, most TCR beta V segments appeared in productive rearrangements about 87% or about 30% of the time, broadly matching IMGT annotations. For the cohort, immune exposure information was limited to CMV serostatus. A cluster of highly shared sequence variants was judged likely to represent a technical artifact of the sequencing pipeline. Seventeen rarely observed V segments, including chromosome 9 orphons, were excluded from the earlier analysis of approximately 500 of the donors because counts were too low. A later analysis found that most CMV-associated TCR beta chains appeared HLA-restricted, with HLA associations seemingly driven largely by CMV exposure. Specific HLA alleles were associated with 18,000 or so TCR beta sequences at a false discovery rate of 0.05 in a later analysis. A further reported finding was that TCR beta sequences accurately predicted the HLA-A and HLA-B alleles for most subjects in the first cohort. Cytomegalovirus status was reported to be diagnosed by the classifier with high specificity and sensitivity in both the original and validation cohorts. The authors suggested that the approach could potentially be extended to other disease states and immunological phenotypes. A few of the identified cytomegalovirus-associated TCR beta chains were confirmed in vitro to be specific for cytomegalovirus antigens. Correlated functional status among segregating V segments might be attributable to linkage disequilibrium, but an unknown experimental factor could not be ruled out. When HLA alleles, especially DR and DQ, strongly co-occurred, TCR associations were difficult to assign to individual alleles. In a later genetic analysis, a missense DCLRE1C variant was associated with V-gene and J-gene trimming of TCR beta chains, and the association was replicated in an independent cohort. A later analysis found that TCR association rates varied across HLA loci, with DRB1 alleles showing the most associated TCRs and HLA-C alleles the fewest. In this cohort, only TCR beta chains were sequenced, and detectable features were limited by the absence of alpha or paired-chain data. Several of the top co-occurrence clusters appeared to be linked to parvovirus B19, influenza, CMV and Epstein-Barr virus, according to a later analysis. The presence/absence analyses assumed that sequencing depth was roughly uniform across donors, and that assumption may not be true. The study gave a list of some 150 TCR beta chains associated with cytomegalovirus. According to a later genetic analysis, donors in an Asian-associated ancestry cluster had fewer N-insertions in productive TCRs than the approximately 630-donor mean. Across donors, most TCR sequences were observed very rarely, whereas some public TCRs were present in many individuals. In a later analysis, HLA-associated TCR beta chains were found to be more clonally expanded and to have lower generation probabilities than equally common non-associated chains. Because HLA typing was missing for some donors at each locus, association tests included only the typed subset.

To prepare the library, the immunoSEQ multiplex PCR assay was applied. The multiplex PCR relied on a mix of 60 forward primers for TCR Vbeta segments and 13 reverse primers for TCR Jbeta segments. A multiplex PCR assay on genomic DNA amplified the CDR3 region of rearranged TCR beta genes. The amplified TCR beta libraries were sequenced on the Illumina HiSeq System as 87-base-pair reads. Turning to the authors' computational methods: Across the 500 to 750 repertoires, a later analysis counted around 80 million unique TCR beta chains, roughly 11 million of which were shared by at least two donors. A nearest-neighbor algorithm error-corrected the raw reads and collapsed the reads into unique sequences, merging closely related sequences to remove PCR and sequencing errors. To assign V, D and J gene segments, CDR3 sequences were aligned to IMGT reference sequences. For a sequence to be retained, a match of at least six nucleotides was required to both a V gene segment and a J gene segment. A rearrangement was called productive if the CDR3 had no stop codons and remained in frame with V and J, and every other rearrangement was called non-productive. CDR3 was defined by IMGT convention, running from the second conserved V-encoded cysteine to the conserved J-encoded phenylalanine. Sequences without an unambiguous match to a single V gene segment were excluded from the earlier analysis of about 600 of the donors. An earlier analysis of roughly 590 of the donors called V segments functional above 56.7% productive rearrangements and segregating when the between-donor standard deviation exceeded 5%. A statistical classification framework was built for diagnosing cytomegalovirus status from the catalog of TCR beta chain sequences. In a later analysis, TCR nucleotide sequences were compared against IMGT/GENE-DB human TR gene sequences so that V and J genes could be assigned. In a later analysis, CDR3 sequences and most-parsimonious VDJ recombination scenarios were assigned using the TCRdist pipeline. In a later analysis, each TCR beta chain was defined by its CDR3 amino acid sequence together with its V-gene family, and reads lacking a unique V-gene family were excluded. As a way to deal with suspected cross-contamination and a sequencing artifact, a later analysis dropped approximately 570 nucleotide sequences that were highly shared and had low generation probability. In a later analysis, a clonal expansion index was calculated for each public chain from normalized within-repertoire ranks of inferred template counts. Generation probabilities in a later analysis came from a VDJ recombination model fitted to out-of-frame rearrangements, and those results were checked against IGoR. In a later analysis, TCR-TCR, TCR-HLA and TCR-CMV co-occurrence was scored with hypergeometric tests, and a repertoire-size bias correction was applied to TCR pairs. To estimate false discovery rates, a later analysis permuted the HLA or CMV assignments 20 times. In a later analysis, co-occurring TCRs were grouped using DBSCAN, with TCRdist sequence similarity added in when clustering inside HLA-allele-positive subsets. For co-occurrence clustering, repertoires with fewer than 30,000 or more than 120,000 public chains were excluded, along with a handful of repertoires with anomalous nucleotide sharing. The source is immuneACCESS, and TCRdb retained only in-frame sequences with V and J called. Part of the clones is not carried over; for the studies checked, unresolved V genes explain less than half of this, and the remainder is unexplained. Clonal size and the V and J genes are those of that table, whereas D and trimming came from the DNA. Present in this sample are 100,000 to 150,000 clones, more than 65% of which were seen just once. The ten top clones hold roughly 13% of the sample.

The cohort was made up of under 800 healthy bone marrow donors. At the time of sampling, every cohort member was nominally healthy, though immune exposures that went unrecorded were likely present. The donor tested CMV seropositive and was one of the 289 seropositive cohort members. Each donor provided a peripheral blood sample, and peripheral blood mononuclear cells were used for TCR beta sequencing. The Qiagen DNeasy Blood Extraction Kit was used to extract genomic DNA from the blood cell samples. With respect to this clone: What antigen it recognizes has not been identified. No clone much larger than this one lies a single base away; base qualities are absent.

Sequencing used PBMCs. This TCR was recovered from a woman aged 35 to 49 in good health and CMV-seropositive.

The DNA is as follows: TGTGCCAGTAGTATGAGGAGGGCGGATGGCTACACCTTC. This is translated as CASSMRRADGYTF. The chain is encoded by TRBV19 joined to TRBJ1-2, with the D gene call left open. Including the terminal cysteine and phenylalanine, the CDR3 comprises 13 residues. The retained sequence is limited to the CDR3, 39 bases, with the frame set at the first base. V is reduced by 3 bases and J by 6 bases, leaving a spacing of 11 bases between them. The germline V gene (reference sequence) supplies CDR1 LNHDA and CDR2 SQIVND.